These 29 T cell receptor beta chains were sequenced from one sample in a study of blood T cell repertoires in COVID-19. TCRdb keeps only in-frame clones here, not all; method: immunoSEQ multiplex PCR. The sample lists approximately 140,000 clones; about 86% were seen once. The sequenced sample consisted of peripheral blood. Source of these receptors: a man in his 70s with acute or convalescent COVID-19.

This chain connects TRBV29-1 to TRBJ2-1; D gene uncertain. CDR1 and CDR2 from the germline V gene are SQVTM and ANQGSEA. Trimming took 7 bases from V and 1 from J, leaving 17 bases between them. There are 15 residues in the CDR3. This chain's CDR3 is CSAVGGALSYNEQFF. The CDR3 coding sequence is TGCAGCGCAGTTGGCGGAGCCCTATCCTACAATGAGCAGTTCTTC.

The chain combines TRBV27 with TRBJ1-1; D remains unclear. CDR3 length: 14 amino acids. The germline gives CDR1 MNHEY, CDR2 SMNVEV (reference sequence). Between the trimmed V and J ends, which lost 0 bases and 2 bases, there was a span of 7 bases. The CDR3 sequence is CASSLSAGNTEAFF. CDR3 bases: TGTGCCAGCAGTTTATCAGCAGGCAACACTGAAGCTTTCTTT.

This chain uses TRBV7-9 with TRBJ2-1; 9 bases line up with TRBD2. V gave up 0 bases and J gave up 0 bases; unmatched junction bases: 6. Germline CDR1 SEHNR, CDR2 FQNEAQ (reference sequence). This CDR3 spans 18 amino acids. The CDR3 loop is CASSLAVPSGASYNEQFF. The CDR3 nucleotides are TGTGCCAGCAGCTTAGCCGTGCCTAGCGGGGCCTCCTACAATGAGCAGTTCTTC.

CDR3 loop: CASSPGLAGGAETQYF. The CDR3 DNA follows: TGTGCCAGCAGCCCGGGACTAGCGGGAGGGGCAGAGACCCAGTACTTC. This chain connects TRBV7-3 to TRBJ2-5, with TRBD2 matching 16 bases. J lost 4 bases, V lost 5 bases, and 4 bases had no gene match. Germline V CDR1 and CDR2: SGHTA, FQGTGA. The CDR3 totals 16 residues.

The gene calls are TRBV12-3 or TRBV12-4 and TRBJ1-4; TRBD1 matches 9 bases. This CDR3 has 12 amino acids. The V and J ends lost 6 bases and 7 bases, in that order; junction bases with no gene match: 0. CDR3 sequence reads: CASRDRGEKLFF. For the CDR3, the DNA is TGTGCCAGCAGGGACAGGGGTGAAAAACTGTTTTTT.

In nucleotides, the CDR3 is TGCGCCAGCAGCTTGGCCTCTTATAAGGGGCTCACTGAAGCTTTCTTT. It yields the protein CASSLASYKGLTEAFF. The chain employs TRBV5-1 and TRBJ1-1; TRBD1 is a possible D gene (5 bases). Trimming removed 0 bases at V and 4 bases at J, with 16 bases between. The CDR3 extends over 16 amino acids. Germline-derived CDR1 and CDR2 are SGHRS and YFSETQ.

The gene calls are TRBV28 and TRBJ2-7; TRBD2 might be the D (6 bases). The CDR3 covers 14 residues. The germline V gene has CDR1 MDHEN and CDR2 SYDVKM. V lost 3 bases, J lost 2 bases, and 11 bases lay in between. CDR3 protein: CASSLMAGPYEQYF. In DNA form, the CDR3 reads TGTGCCAGCAGTTTGATGGCGGGACCCTACGAGCAGTACTTC.

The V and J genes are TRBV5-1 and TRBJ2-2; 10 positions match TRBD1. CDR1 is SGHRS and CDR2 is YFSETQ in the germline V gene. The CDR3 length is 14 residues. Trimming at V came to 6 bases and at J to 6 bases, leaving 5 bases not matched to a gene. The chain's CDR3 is CASTPGQGSGELFF. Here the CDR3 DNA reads TGCGCCAGCACACCGGGACAGGGGTCCGGGGAGCTGTTTTTT.

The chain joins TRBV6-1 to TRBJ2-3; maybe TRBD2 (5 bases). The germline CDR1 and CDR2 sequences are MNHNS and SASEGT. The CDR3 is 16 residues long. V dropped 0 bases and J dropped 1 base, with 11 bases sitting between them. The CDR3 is CASSEARRRRTDTQYF. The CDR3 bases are TGTGCCAGCAGTGAAGCACGGAGGCGCCGCACAGATACGCAGTATTTT.

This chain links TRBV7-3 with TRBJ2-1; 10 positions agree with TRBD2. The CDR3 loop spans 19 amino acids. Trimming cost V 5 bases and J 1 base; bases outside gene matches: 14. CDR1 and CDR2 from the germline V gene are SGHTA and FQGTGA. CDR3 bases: TGTGCCAGCAGCACCCGGCCTTGGGCTAGCGGGAGTTCCTACAATGAGCAGTTCTTC. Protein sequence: CASSTRPWASGSSYNEQFF.

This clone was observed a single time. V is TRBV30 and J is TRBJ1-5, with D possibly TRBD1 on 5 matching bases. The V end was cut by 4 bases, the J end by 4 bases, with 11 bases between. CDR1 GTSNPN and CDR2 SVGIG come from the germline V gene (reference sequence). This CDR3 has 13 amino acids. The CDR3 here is CAWTSDTNQPQHF. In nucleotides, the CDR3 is TGTGCCTGGACCTCGGACACAAATCAGCCCCAGCATTTT.

CDR3 sequence: CASSSYSNQPQHF. CDR3 bases: TGTGCCAGCAGTTCTTATAGCAATCAGCCCCAGCATTTT. The genes are TRBV28 and TRBJ1-5; D call uncertain. CDR3 length equals 13 residues. V was cut by 4 bases and J by 0 bases, with 4 bases left in between. Germline V gives CDR1 MDHEN, CDR2 SYDVKM. The variable domain in full, completed from reference TRBV28 and TRBJ1-5, reads DVKVTQSSRYLVKRTGEKVFLECVQDMDHENMFWYRQDPGLGLRLIYFSYDVKMKEKGDIPEGYSVSREKKERFSLILESASTNQTSMYLCASSSYSNQPQHFGDGTRLSIL.

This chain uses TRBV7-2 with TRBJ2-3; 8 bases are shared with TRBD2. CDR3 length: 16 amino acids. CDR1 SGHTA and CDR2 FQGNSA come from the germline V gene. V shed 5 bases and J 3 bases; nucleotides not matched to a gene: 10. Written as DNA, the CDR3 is TGTGCCAGCAGCGCCCAGGCAGCGGGAGCTACAGATACGCAGTATTTT. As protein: CASSAQAAGATDTQYF.

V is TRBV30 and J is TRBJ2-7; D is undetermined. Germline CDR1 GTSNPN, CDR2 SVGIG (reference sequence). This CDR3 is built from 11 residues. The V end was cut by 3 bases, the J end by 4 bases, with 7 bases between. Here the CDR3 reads CAWRSGYEQYF. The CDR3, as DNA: TGTGCCTGGAGATCAGGATACGAGCAGTACTTC.

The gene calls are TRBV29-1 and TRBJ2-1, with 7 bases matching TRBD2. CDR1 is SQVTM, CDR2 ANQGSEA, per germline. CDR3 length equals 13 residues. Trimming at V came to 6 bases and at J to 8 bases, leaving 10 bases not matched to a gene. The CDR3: CSVGEGLGHEQFF. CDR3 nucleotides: TGCAGCGTAGGGGAGGGCCTTGGCCATGAGCAGTTCTTC.

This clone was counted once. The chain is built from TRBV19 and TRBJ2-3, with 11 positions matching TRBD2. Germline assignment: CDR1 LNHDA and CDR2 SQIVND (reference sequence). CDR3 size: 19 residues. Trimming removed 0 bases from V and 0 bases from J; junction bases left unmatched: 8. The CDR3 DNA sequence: TGTGCCAGTAGTATAGATCTATTTACTAGCGGGAGAAGCACAGATACGCAGTATTTT. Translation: CASSIDLFTSGRSTDTQYF.

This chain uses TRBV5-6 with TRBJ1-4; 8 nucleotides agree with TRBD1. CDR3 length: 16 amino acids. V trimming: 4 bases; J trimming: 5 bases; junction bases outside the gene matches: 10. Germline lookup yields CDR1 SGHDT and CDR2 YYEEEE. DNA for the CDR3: TGTGCCAGCAGCCCACCGGGCACAGGGGGGAATGAAAAACTGTTTTTT. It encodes CASSPPGTGGNEKLFF.

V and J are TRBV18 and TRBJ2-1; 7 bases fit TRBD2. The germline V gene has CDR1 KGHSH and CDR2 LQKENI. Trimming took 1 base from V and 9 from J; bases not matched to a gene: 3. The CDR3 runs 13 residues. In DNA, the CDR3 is TGTGCCAGCTCACCACAAAGGGAGGGTGAGCAGTTCTTC. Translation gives CASSPQREGEQFF. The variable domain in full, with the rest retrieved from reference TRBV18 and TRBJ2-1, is NAGVMQNPRHLVRRRGQEARLRCSPMKGHSHVYWYRQLPEEGLKFMVYLQKENIIDESGMPKERFSAEFPKEGPSILRIQQVVRGDSAAYFCASSPQREGEQFFGPGTRLTVL.

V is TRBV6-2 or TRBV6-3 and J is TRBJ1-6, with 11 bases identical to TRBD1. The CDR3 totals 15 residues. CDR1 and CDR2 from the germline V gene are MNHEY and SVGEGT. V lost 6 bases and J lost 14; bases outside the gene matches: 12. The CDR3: CASSYPGQGVPSLHF. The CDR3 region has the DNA TGTGCCAGCAGCTATCCGGGACAGGGGGTTCCGTCCCTCCACTTT.

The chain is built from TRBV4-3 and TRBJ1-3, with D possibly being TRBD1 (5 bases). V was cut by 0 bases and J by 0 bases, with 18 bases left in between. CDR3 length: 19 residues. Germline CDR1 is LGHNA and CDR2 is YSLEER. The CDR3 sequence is CASSQDGGGRRSSGNTIYF. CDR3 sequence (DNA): TGCGCCAGCAGCCAAGATGGCGGGGGTCGACGGAGCTCTGGAAACACCATATATTTT.

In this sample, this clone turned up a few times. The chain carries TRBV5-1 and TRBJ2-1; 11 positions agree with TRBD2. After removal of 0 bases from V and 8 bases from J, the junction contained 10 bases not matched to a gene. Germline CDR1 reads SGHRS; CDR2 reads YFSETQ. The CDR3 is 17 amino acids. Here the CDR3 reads CASSLAPASGRPDEQFF. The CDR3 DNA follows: TGCGCCAGCAGCTTGGCCCCGGCTAGCGGGAGGCCGGATGAGCAGTTCTTC.

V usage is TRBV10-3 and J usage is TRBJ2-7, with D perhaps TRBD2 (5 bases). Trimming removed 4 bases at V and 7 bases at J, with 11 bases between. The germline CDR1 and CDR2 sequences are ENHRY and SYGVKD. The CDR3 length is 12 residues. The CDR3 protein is CAISAPSGEQYF. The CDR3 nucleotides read TGTGCCATCAGTGCCCCGTCGGGAGAGCAGTACTTC.

The CDR3 DNA reads TGTGCCAGTACCCCACCTTGGGTCGGGGGGCTGAACACTGAAGCTTTCTTT. It translates to CASTPPWVGGLNTEAFF. This sequence joins TRBV19 and TRBJ1-1, with D tentatively TRBD1 (6 bases). V was clipped by 7 bases and J by 0 bases, with 21 bases between them. Germline V gene sequence: CDR1 LNHDA, CDR2 SQIVND (reference sequence). The CDR3 has 17 residues.

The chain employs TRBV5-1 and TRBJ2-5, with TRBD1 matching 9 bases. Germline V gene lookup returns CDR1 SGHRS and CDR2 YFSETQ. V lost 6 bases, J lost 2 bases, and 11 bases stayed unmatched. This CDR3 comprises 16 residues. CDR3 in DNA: TGCGCCAGCACCAGGAGCCGGGACAGGGCACAAGAGACCCAGTACTTC. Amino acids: CASTRSRDRAQETQYF.

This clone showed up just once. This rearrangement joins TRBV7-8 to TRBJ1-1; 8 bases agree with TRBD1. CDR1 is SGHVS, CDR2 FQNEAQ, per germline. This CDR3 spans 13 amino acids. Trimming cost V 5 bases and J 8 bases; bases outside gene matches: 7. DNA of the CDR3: TGTGCCAGCAGCCGCGTCGGACAGGGCGAAGCTTTCTTT. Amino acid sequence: CASSRVGQGEAFF.

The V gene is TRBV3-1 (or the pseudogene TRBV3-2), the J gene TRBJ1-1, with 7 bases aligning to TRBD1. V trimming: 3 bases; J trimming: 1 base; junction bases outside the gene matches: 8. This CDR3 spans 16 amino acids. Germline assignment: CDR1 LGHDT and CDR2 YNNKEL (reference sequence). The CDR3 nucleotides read TGTGCCAGCAGCCACACGACAGGGAATAGGAACACTGAAGCTTTCTTT. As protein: CASSHTTGNRNTEAFF.

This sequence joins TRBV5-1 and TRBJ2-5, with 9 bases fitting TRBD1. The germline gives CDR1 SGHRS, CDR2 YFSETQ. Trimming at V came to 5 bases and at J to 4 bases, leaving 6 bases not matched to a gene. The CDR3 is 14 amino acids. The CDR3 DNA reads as TGCGCCAGCAGAATGGGACAGGGCATAGAGACCCAGTACTTC. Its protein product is CASRMGQGIETQYF.

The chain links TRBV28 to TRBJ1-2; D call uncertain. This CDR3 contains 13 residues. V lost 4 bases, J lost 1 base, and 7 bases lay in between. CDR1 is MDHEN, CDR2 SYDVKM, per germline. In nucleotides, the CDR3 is TGTGCCAGCAGTTCAGGTGTTAACTATGGCTACACCTTC. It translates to CASSSGVNYGYTF.

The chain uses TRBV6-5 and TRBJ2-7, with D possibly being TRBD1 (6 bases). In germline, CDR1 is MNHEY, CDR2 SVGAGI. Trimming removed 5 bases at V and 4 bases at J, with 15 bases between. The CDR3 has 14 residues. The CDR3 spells CASSTGTRGYEQYF. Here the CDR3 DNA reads TGTGCCAGCAGTACAGGGACGAGGGGATACGAGCAGTACTTC.